The clone carrying this T cell receptor beta chain was counted many times. Its antigen remains unidentified. Trimming took off 3 bases at V and 3 bases at J, with 14 bases between the two ends. Germline V gene sequence: CDR1 KGHSH, CDR2 LQKENI. The CDR3 totals 15 residues. The data belong to a study of T cells after yellow fever vaccination. Each CDR3 protein is one row after TCRdb ran MiXCR on the 5' RACE reads. The table has under 150,000 distinct CDR3 sequences, around 7.7% seen once. Study-wide points: The CD4 compartment and the CD8 compartment contained a small share of clonotypes in common. Peak timing came faster in the weaker secondary response, day 5 versus 15.

The sequence was obtained from a man in his thirties or forties who received the YFV17D yellow fever vaccine. V and J are TRBV18 and TRBJ2-5; D not certain. The sample was CD4+ T cells sorted from PBMCs, taken 5 days after the yellow fever booster vaccination. CDR3: CASSPTDLQEETQYF. The CDR3 DNA follows: TGTGCCAGCTCACCGACCGATTTGCAAGAAGAGACCCAGTACTTC.